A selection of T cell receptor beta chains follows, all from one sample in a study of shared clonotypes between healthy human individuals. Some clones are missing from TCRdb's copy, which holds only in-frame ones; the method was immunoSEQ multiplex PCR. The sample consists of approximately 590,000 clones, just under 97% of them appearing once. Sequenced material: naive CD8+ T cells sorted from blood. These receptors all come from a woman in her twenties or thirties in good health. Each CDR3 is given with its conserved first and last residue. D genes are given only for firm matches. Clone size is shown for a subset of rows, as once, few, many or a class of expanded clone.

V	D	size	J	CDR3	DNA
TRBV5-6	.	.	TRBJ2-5	CASSLPALGDETQYF	TGTGCCAGCAGCTTGCCGGCCCTTGGCGATGAGACCCAGTACTTC
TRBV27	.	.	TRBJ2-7	CASSLGRDYEQYF	TGTGCCAGCAGTTTAGGGCGAGACTACGAGCAGTACTTC
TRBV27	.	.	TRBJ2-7	CASSFIGTDLGEQYF	TGTGCCAGCAGTTTCATAGGAACGGACCTTGGGGAGCAGTACTTC
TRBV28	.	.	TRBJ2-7	CASSSSSWGEQYF	TGTGCCAGCAGTTCCTCTTCCTGGGGCGAGCAGTACTTC
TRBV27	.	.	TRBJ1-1	CASSFRVSTEAFF	TGTGCCAGCAGTTTTCGGGTTTCCACTGAAGCTTTCTTT
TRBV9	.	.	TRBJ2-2	CASSVGGSLYPGELFF	TGTGCCAGCAGCGTAGGTGGCAGTCTTTACCCCGGGGAGCTGTTTTTT
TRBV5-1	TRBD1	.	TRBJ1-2	CASSLTQYRGGGYTF	TGCGCCAGCAGCTTGACCCAATACAGGGGTGGTGGCTACACCTTC
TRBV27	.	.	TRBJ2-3	CASSSFGGNQTDTQYF	TGTGCCAGCAGTTCCTTTGGAGGTAATCAGACAGATACGCAGTATTTT
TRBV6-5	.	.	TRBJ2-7	CAAGSAELYEQYF	TGTGCCGCCGGGTCGGCAGAACTCTACGAGCAGTACTTC
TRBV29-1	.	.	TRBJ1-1	CSVVGGGQSNTEAFF	TGCAGCGTTGTGGGGGGCGGACAGTCAAACACTGAAGCTTTCTTT
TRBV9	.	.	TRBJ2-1	CASSIRRAPSSYNEQFF	TGTGCCAGCAGCATCCGGAGGGCCCCAAGCTCCTACAATGAGCAGTTCTTC
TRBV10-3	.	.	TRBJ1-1	CAISGILGTNTEAFF	TGTGCCATCAGTGGCATTTTGGGGACCAACACTGAAGCTTTCTTT
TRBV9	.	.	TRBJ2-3	CASSVDRQADTQYF	TGTGCCAGCAGCGTAGATCGGCAAGCAGATACGCAGTATTTT
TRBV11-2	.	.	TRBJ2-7	CASSLVLASPRDEQYF	TGTGCCAGCAGCTTAGTTCTAGCGTCCCCTCGGGACGAGCAGTACTTC
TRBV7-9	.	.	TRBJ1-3	CASSHPIQGGGNTIYF	TGTGCCAGCAGCCATCCAATACAGGGAGGTGGAAACACCATATATTTT
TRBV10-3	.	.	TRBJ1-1	CAPSEGKNYMNTEAFF	TGTGCCCCCTCAGAGGGTAAAAACTACATGAACACTGAAGCTTTCTTT
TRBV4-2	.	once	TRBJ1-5	CASSQVLSNQPQHF	TGTGCCAGCAGCCAAGTACTGAGCAATCAGCCCCAGCATTTT
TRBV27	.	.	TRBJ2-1	CASSLQASSYNEQFF	TGTGCCAGCAGTTTACAAGCGTCGTCCTACAATGAGCAGTTCTTC
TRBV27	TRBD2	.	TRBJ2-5	CASSWLAGGGETQYF	TGTGCCAGCAGTTGGCTAGCGGGAGGCGGAGAGACCCAGTACTTC
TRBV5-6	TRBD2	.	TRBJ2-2	CASSLELAGSTGELFF	TGTGCCAGCAGCTTAGAACTAGCGGGATCCACCGGGGAGCTGTTTTTT
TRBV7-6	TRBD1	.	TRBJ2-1	CASSLRTGGSYNEQFF	TGTGCCAGCAGCCTGCGGACAGGGGGATCCTACAATGAGCAGTTCTTC
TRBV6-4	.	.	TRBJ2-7	CVSGRLLSYEQYF	TGTGTCAGCGGAAGACTCCTTTCCTACGAGCAGTACTTC
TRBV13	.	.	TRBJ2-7	CASSLGLQLQYF	TGTGCCAGCAGCTTAGGCCTCCAGTTGCAGTACTTC
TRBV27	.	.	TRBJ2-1	CASSIQGEGYNEQFF	TGTGCCAGCAGTATACAGGGGGAGGGATACAATGAGCAGTTCTTC
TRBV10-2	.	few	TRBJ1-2	CASRGSNYGYTF	TGCGCCAGCAGGGGGTCTAACTATGGCTACACCTTC
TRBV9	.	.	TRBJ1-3	CASSVGGGTMSSGNTIYF	TGTGCCAGCAGCGTAGGAGGAGGGACAATGAGCTCTGGAAACACCATATATTTT
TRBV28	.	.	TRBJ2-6	CASTKRITGANVLTF	TGTGCCAGCACCAAAAGGATTACTGGGGCCAACGTCCTGACTTTC
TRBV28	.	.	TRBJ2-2	CASSFPNQTGFGWTGELFF	TGTGCCAGCAGTTTTCCAAACCAGACCGGGTTCGGATGGACCGGGGAGCTGTTTTTT
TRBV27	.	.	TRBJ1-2	CASSLQGGFYGYTF	TGTGCCAGCAGTTTACAGGGAGGATTCTATGGCTACACCTTC
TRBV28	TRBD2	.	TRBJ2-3	CASSLLAGGPNTQYF	TGTGCCAGCAGTCTACTAGCGGGAGGGCCGAATACGCAGTATTTT
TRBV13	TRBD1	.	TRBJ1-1	CASRFGGDRGEAFF	TGTGCCAGCAGATTTGGAGGGGACAGGGGGGAAGCTTTCTTT
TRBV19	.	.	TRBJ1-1	CASSDTGLGTEAFF	TGTGCCAGTAGTGACACAGGGTTAGGCACTGAAGCTTTCTTT
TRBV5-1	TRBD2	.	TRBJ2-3	CASSWGREADTQYF	TGCGCCAGCAGCTGGGGGCGGGAGGCAGATACGCAGTATTTT
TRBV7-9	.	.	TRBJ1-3	CASSLGSPSSGNTIYF	TGTGCCAGCAGCTTAGGGTCGCCGTCCTCTGGAAACACCATATATTTT
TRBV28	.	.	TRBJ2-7	CASSLFVSALYEQYF	TGTGCCAGCAGTTTGTTTGTATCTGCCCTCTACGAGCAGTACTTC
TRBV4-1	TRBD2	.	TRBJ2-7	CASSQAHGAGVYEQYF	TGCGCCAGCAGCCAGGCCCATGGAGCGGGAGTATACGAGCAGTACTTC
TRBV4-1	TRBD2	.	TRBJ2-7	CASSQDSGSVYEQYF	TGCGCCAGCAGCCAAGATAGCGGGAGTGTATACGAGCAGTACTTC
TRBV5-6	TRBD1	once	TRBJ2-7	CASSSIGGTGGPYEQYF	TGTGCCAGCAGTTCAATCGGAGGGACAGGAGGGCCCTACGAGCAGTACTTC
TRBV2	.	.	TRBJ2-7	CASSATSLYEQYF	TGTGCCAGCAGTGCCACTAGTCTATACGAGCAGTACTTC
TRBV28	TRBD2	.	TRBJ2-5	CASSQLAGGGETQYF	TGTGCCAGCAGTCAACTAGCGGGAGGAGGAGAGACCCAGTACTTC
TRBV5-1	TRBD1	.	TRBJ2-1	CASSSRDRGEREQFF	TGCGCCAGCAGCAGCCGGGACAGGGGTGAACGCGAGCAGTTCTTC
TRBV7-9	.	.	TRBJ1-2	CASSLGSDLYGYTF	TGTGCCAGCAGCTTAGGTAGCGACTTGTATGGCTACACCTTC
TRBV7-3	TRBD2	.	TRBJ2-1	CASSYSGGSYNEQFF	TGTGCCAGCAGCTACAGCGGGGGATCCTACAATGAGCAGTTCTTC
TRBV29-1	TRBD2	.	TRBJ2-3	CSGILSGSAFLDTQYF	TGCAGCGGTATACTTAGCGGGAGTGCCTTTTTAGATACGCAGTATTTT
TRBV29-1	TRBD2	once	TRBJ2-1	CSVEDYTRGEGYYNNEQFF	TGCAGCGTTGAAGACTATACTAGAGGGGAGGGGTATTACAACAATGAGCAGTTCTTC
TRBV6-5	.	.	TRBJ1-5	CASSGVSGSNQPQHF	TGTGCCAGCAGCGGCGTATCAGGTAGCAATCAGCCCCAGCATTTT
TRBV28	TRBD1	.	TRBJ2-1	CASSPNWTGPNEQFF	TGTGCCAGCAGCCCGAACTGGACAGGTCCCAATGAGCAGTTCTTC
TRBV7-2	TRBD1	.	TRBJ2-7	CASSFDRGPYEQYF	TGTGCCAGCAGCTTCGACAGGGGTCCCTACGAGCAGTACTTC
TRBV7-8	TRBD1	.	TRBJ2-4	CASSIAPGQVAKNIQYF	TGTGCCAGCAGCATAGCTCCGGGACAGGTTGCCAAAAACATTCAGTACTTC
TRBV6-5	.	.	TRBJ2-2	CATTPGAPTGELFF	TGTGCCACGACCCCGGGGGCCCCTACCGGGGAGCTGTTTTTT
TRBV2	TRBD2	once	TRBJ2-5	CASTLDGGNFQETQYF	TGTGCCAGCACTCTCGACGGGGGGAACTTCCAAGAGACCCAGTACTTC
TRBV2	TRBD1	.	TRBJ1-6	CASSLSRDSNSPLHF	TGTGCCAGCAGTTTATCCCGGGACAGTAATTCACCCCTCCACTTT
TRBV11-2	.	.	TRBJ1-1	CASSLLPMNTEAFF	TGTGCCAGCAGCTTATTGCCTATGAACACTGAAGCTTTCTTT
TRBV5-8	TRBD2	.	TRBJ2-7	CASSLLAGAYEQYF	TGTGCCAGCAGCTTGTTAGCGGGAGCCTACGAGCAGTACTTC
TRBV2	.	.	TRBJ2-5	CASSTAGTLEEETQYF	TGTGCCAGCAGTACTGCCGGGACACTCGAGGAGGAGACCCAGTACTTC
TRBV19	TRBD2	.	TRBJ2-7	CASSETSGRAYEQYF	TGTGCCAGTAGCGAAACTAGCGGGAGGGCCTACGAGCAGTACTTC
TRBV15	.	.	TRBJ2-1	CATRDSSSYNEQFF	TGTGCCACCAGGGACTCCAGCTCCTACAATGAGCAGTTCTTC
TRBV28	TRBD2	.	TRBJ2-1	CASSSTSGGGAYNEQFF	TGTGCCAGCAGCTCAACTAGCGGTGGGGGGGCCTACAATGAGCAGTTCTTC
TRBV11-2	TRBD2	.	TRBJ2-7	CASSLGQLAGVSYEQYF	TGTGCCAGCAGCTTAGGGCAACTAGCGGGTGTCTCCTACGAGCAGTACTTC